This entry is about one T cell receptor (beta chain). This receptor's antigen is unknown. The sample holds no much larger clone one base away, and base qualities are not on file. This sample is drawn from a study of T cell responses to AZD1222 COVID-19 vaccine (dated by TCRdb to 2020 to 2022). Describing the broader study: TCR sequencing covered roughly 230 trial participants: 207 given two doses of AZD1222 and about 26 given two doses of MenACWY control vaccine. Trial participants were enrolled by age into 18-55, 56-69 and 70-plus year subgroups, with around 140, 26 and 57 TCR-sequenced participants respectively. Here is what the overall study found, with its caveats: In the small 56-69-year group, the increase in depth fell short of significance, most likely because of low power. Spike-specific TCR breadth and depth rose significantly after two AZD1222 doses compared with day 0 and with MenACWY recipients. Because no day 14 peak-response samples were available, repertoires were characterized only after the peak T cell response. Epitopes outside the regions mutated in the B.1.351 and B.1.1.7 variants were reportedly recognized by nearly half of the unique spike-specific TCRs. The whole spike protein was spanned by vaccine-associated CD4 TCRs, and dominant responses were seen in regions 160-218 and 743-854. Participants were mostly white British and included more females than males, and it was suggested by the authors that clonal diversity may have been underestimated. Conclusions about previously exposed vaccinees are limited, since just six AZD1222 recipients were seropositive for SARS-CoV-2 at baseline.

The CDR3 regions of human TCRbeta chains were subjected to immunosequencing. As for the original processing: TCRs in the repertoires were matched against a reference library of SARS-CoV-2-specific TCRs that had been generated with the MIRA antigen-specificity platform. Breadth was defined as the fraction of unique TCRs that were SARS-CoV-2-associated. Depth was defined as the fraction of total T cells that were SARS-CoV-2-associated. Using the MIRA data, each spike-specific TCR was assigned both to the spike region to which the TCR was reactive and to a CD4 or CD8 class. Log10-transformed breadth and depth values were compared by one-way ANOVA with Sidak's multiple comparisons tests. Sourced from immuneACCESS, this table was stored by TCRdb with only in-frame sequences that have V and J called. A share of the clones is absent; for the studies checked, an unresolved V gene accounts for under half, and the remainder has no known explanation. The V and J calls and clone size were taken over from that table, and D and trimming were inferred from the DNA. The sample yields about 45,000 clones; roughly 90% were counted once. Around 1.1% of the sample is held by the ten biggest clonotypes.

As encoded in the germline V gene, CDR1 is MDHEN while CDR2 is SYDVKM. V is pruned by 6 bases and J by 5 bases, leaving 4 bases of the junction without a gene match. The CDR3 sequence holds 13 residues, the cysteine and phenylalanine included. Only the CDR3 portion is preserved as DNA: 39 bases, with reading frame beginning at the first base. In the paper's terms, the time point label means: about 28 days (+/-7) after the second vaccine dose. AZD1222 recipients with second doses at about 4 weeks or about 12 weeks were pooled, because spike-specific TCR depth and breadth did not differ between schedules. Vaccinee samples came from UK trials COV001 and COV002, including a single-blind randomized controlled phase 2/3 trial of AZD1222 (ChAdOx1 nCoV-19) in healthy adults. For TCRbeta chain sequencing, PBMC samples from trial participants were taken at day 0 and at day 28 after the second dose.

The sequencing used peripheral blood, collected 28 days after the second AZD1222 dose. The receptor chain draws on TRBV28 and TRBJ1-1; 9 junctional bases match TRBD1. The origin of this receptor is an adult who received the AZD1222 COVID-19 vaccine. CDR3 loop: CASRDRGKTEAFF. The base sequence is TGTGCCAGCAGGGACAGGGGTAAGACTGAAGCTTTCTTT. Reference TRBV28 and TRBJ1-1 proteins supply the regions before and after the CDR3; the full variable domain is: DVKVTQSSRYLVKRTGEKVFLECVQDMDHENMFWYRQDPGLGLRLIYFSYDVKMKEKGDIPEGYSVSREKKERFSLILESASTNQTSMYLCASRDRGKTEAFFGQGTRLTVV.